This TCR beta chain is drawn from a study of control samples from healthy donors and cancer patients (dated by TCRdb to 2020 to 2022). Comments on this clone: Its antigen remains unidentified. Per-base quality was not reported, and no clone a single base away is much larger than it.

The library came from the immunoSEQ multiplex PCR assay. The table comes from immuneACCESS by way of TCRdb, which keeps in-frame sequences with V and J called. Part of the clones is missing from these tables; in studies checked, under half for an unresolved V gene and the rest for unknown reasons. Within this sample are fewer than 120,000 clones, with roughly 90% of them counted one time only. The ten largest account for around 4% of the sample. This TCR was recovered from an older woman with lung cancer. The sequencing sample was made of PBMCs.

The CDR3 region: CASSGQGLEAFF. The DNA sequence is TGTGCCAGCAGTGGACAGGGCCTCGAAGCTTTCTTT. The rearranged chain carries TRBV6-2 or TRBV6-3 and TRBJ1-1; 8 bases in the middle match TRBD1. V is cut back by 5 bases and J by 8 bases, with 4 bases in the junction unmatched. The CDR3 runs 12 amino acids, cysteine and phenylalanine included. Just the 36-base CDR3 DNA is kept, in frame starting at base 1. CDR1 and CDR2 are drawn from the germline V gene: MNHEY, SVGEGT.